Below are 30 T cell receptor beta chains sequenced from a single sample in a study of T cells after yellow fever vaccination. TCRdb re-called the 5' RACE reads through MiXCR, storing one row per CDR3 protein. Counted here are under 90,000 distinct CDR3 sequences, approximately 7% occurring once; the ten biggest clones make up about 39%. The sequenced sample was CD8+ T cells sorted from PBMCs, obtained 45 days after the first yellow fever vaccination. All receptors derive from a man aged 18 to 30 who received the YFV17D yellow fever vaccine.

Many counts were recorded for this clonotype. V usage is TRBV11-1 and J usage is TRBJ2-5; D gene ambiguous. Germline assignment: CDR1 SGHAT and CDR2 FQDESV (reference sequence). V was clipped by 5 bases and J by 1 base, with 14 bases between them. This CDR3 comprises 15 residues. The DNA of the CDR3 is TGTGCCAGCAGCCCGAGGCTACAGACCCAAGAGACCCAGTACTTC. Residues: CASSPRLQTQETQYF.

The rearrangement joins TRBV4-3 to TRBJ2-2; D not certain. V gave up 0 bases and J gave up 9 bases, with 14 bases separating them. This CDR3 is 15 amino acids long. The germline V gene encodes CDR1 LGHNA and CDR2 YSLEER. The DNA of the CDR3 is TGCGCCAGCAGCCAAGAAATAGTGACCACGAGGGAGCTGTTTTTT. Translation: CASSQEIVTTRELFF.

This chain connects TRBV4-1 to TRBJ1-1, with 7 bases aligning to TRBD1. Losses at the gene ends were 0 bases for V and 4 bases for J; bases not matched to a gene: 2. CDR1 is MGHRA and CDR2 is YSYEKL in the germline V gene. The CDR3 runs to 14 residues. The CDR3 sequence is CASSQEGGATEAFF. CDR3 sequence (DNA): TGCGCCAGCAGCCAAGAAGGGGGCGCCACTGAAGCTTTCTTT.

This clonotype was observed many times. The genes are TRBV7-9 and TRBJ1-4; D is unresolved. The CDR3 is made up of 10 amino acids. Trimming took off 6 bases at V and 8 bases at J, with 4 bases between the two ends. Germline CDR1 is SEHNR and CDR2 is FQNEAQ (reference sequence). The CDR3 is CASRGEKLFF. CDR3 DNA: TGTGCCAGCAGAGGAGAAAAACTGTTTTTT.

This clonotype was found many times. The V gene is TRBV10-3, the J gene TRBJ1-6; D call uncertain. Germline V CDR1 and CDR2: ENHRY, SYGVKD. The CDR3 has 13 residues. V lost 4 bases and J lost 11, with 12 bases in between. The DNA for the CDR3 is TGTGCCATCAGTGGAGACTCCGGGCCACCCCTCCACTTT. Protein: CAISGDSGPPLHF.

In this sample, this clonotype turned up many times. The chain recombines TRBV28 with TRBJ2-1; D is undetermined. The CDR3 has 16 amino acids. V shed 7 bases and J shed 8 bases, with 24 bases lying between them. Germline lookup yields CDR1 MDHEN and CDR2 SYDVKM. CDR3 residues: CASIGEPPIYFDEQFF. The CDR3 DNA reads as TGTGCCAGCATTGGAGAGCCCCCGATCTATTTCGATGAGCAGTTCTTC.

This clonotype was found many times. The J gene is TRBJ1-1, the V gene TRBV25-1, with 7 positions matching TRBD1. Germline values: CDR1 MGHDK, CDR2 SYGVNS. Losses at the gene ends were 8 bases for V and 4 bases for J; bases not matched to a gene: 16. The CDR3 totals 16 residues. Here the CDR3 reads CASSTLPTGAFTEAFF. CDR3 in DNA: TGTGCCAGCTCTACCCTCCCCACAGGGGCTTTCACTGAAGCTTTCTTT.

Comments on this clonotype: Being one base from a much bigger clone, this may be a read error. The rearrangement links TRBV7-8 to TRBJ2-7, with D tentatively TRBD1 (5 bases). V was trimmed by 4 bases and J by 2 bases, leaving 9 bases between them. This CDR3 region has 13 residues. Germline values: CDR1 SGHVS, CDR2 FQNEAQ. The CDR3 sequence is CASSSTAAYEQYV. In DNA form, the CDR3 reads TGTGCCAGCAGCTCGACAGCCGCCTACGAGCAGTACGTC.

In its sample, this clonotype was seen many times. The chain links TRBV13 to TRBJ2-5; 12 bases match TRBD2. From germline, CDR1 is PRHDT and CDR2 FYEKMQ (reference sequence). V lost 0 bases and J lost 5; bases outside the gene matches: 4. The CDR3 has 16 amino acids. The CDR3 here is CASSLGLAGGLETQYF. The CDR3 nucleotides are TGTGCCAGCAGCTTAGGCCTAGCGGGGGGGCTCGAGACCCAGTACTTC. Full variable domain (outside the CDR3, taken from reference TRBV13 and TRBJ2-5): AAGVIQSPRHLIKEKRETATLKCYPIPRHDTVYWYQQGPGQDPQFLISFYEKMQSDKGSIPDRFSAQQFSDYHSELNMSSLELGDSALYFCASSLGLAGGLETQYFGPGTRLLVL.

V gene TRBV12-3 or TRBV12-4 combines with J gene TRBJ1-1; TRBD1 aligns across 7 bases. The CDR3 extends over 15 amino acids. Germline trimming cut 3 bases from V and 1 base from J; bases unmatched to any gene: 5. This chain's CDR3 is CASSLTGSRNTEAFF. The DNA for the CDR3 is TGTGCCAGCAGTTTGACAGGGAGCAGGAACACTGAAGCTTTCTTT.

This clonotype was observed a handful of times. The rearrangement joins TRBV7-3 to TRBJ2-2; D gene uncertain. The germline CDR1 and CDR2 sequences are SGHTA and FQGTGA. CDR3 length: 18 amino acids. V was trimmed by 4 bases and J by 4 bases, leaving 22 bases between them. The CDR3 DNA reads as TGTGCCAGCAGCTCGCAACGGGTGGGCCCAGACATCACCGGGGAGCTGTTTTTT. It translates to CASSSQRVGPDITGELFF. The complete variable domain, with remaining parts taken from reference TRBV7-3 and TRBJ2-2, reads GAGVSQTPSNKVTEKGKYVELRCDPISGHTALYWYRQSLGQGPEFLIYFQGTGAADDSGLPNDRFFAVRPEGSVSTLKIQRTERGDSAVYLCASSSQRVGPDITGELFFGEGSRLTVL.

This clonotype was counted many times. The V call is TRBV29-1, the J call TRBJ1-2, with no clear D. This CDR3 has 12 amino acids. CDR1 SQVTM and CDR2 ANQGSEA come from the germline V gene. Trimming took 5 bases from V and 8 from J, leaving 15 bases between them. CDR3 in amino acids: CSVPYDESGYTF. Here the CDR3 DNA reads TGCAGCGTTCCATACGACGAAAGCGGCTACACCTTC.

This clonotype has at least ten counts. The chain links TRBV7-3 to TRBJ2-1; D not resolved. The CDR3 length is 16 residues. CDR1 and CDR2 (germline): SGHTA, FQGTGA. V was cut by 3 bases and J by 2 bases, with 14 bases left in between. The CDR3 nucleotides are TGTGCCAGCAGCTTGTCAACGGCGGTTCCCTACAATGAGCAGTTCTTC. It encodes CASSLSTAVPYNEQFF.

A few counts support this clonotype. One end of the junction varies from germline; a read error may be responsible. CDR3 nucleotide sequence: TGCTGTGCTTCAAACCGGGACAGGGGATCGGAGACCCAGTACTTC. This sequence encodes CCASNRDRGSETQYF. The rearrangement links TRBV20-1 to TRBJ2-5; 10 bases are a match to TRBD1. Germline V lookup: CDR1 DFQATT, CDR2 SNEGSKA (reference sequence). CDR3 length: 15 amino acids.

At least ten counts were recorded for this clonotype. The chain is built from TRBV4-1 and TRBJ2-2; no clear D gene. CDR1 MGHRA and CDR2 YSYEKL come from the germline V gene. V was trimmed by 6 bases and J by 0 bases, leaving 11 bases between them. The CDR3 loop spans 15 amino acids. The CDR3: CASRKTPSNTGELFF. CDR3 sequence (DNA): TGCGCCAGCAGGAAAACACCTTCGAACACCGGGGAGCTGTTTTTT.

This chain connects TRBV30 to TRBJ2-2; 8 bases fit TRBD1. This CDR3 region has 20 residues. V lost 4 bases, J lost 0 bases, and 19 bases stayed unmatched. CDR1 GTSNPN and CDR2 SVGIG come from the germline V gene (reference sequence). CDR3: CAWNSFVAGGLEPNTGELFF. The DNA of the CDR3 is TGTGCCTGGAATTCTTTCGTGGCAGGGGGCTTGGAGCCGAACACCGGGGAGCTGTTTTTT.

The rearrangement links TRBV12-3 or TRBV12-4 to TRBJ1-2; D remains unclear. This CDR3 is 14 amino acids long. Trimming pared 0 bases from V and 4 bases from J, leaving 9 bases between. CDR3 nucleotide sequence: TGTGCCAGCAGTTTAGCGTCCCCGACCTATGGCTACACCTTC. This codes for CASSLASPTYGYTF.

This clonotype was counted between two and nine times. The CDR3 DNA sequence: TGTGCCAGCAGTGACTCGTATTTTATGACGAGCTCCTACAATGAGCAGTTCTTC. It yields the protein CASSDSYFMTSSYNEQFF. The chain is built from TRBV6-4 and TRBJ2-1; D call uncertain. Trimming left V 0 bases short and J 0 bases short, with 15 bases between. The CDR3 is 18 amino acids. Germline CDR1 and CDR2: MRHNA and SNTAGT.

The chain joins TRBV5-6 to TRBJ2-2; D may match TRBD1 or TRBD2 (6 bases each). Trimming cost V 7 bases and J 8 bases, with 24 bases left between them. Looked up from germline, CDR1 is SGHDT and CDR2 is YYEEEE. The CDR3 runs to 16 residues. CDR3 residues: CASSEGSQGGRGELFF. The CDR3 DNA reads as TGTGCCAGCTCGGAAGGGTCACAGGGAGGTCGTGGGGAGCTGTTTTTT. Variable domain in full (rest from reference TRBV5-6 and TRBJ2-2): DAGVTQSPTHLIKTRGQQVTLRCSPKSGHDTVSWYQQALGQGPQFIFQYYEEEERQRGNFPDRFSGHQFPNYSSELNVNALLLGDSALYLCASSEGSQGGRGELFFGEGSRLTVL.

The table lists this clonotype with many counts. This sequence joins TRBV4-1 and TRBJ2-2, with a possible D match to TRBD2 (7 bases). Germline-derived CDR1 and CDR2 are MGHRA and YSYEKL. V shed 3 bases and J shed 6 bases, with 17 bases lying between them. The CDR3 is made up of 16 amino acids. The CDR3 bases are TGCGCCAGCAGCCAGATGGGGGGGGGCGCTTCCGGGGAGCTGTTTTTT. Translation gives CASSQMGGGASGELFF.

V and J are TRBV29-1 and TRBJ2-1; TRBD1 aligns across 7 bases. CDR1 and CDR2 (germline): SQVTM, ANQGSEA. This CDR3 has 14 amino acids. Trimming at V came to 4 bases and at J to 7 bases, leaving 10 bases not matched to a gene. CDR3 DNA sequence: TGCAGCGTTGTAGGTGGAGGCAGGGGGAATGAGCAGTTCTTC. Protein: CSVVGGGRGNEQFF.

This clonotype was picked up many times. CDR3 sequence reads: CASSVTLNEKLFF. CDR3 in DNA: TGCGCCAGCAGCGTAACGTTAAATGAAAAACTGTTTTTT. V is TRBV4-1 and J is TRBJ1-4; no clear D. The CDR3 contains 13 residues. Trimming pared 5 bases from V and 5 bases from J, leaving 9 bases between. In germline, CDR1 is MGHRA, CDR2 YSYEKL.

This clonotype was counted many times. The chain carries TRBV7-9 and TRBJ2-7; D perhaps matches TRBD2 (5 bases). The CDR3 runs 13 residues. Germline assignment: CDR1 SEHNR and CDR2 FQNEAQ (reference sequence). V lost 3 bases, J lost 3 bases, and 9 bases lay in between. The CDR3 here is CASSFDGDYEQYF. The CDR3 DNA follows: TGTGCCAGCAGCTTCGACGGGGACTACGAGCAGTACTTC.

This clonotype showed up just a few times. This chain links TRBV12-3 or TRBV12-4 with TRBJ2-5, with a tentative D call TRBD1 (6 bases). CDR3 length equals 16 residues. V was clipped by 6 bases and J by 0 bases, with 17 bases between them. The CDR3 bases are TGTGCCAGCAGCCGTAGTACAGGGTTTGACCAAGAGACCCAGTACTTC. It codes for CASSRSTGFDQETQYF.

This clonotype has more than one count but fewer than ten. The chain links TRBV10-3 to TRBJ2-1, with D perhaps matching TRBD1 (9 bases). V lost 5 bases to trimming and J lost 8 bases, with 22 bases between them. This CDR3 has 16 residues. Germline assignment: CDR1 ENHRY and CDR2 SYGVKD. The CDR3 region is CAISPTGGLVTHEQFF. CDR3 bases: TGTGCCATCAGTCCGACAGGGGGACTAGTCACTCATGAGCAGTTCTTC.

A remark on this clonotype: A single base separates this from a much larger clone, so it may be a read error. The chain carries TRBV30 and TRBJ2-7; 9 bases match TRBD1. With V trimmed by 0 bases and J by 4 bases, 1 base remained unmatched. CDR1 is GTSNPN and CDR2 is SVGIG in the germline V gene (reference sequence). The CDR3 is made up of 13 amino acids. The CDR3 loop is CAWSVDRGYEQYF. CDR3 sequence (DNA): TGTGCCTGGAGTGTGGACAGGGGTTACGAGCAGTACTTC.

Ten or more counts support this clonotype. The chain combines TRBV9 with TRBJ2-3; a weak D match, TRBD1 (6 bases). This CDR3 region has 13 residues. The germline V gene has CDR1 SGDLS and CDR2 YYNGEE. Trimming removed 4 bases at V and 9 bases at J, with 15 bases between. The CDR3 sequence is CASSSSGERTQYF. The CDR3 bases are TGTGCCAGCAGCTCCTCAGGGGAGCGGACGCAGTATTTT. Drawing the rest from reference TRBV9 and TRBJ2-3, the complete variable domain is DSGVTQTPKHLITATGQRVTLRCSPRSGDLSVYWYQQSLDQGLQFLIQYYNGEERAKGNILERFSAQQFPDLHSELNLSSLELGDSALYFCASSSSGERTQYFGPGTRLTVL.

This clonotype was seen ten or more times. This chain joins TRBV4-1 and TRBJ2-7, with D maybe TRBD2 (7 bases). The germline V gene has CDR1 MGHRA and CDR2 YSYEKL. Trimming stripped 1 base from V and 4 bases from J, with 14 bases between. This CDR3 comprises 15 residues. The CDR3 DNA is TGCGCCAGCAGCCAAGTGGCGGGGGCGGGGTACGAGCAGTACTTC. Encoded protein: CASSQVAGAGYEQYF.

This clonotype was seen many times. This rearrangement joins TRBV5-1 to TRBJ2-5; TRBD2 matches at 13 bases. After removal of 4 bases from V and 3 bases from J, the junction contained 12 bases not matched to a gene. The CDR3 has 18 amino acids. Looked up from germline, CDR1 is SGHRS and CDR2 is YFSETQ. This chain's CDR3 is CASSPSILAGGPEETQYF. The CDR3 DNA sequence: TGCGCCAGCAGCCCCTCCATACTAGCGGGGGGGCCTGAAGAGACCCAGTACTTC.

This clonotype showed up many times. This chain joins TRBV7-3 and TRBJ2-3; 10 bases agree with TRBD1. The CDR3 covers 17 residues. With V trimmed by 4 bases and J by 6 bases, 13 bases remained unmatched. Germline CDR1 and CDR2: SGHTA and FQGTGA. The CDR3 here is CASSSPGTGVQGDTQYF. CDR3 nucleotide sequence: TGTGCCAGCAGCTCCCCCGGGACAGGGGTGCAGGGGGATACGCAGTATTTT. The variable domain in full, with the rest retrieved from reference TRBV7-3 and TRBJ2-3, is GAGVSQTPSNKVTEKGKYVELRCDPISGHTALYWYRQSLGQGPEFLIYFQGTGAADDSGLPNDRFFAVRPEGSVSTLKIQRTERGDSAVYLCASSSPGTGVQGDTQYFGPGTRLTVL.